These 19 T cell receptor beta chains came from one sample sequenced in a study of blood T cells in healthy people across ages. A second PCR, run for about 7 to 11 cycles, used a sample-barcoded 5' primer plus a J-beta primer mix. TCRdb used MiXCR to reprocess the 5' RACE reads, holding one entry per CDR3 protein. The sample gives about 810,000 distinct CDR3 sequences, approximately 35% of which show up once; 10% to 15% is in the top ten. What was sequenced was blood. The receptors originated from a man between 18 and 35 years old in good health.

This clonotype was found a few times. The J gene is TRBJ1-6, the V gene TRBV14; no clear D. Trimming shortened V by 5 bases and J by 10 bases, and 12 bases separated the two germline ends. Germline CDR1 is SGHDN and CDR2 is FVKESK. The CDR3 runs to 13 residues. The CDR3 region has the DNA TGTGCCAGCAGCGCAAAACGGAGCTCACCCCTCCACTTT. Amino acid sequence: CASSAKRSSPLHF.

The CDR3 nucleotides read TGTGCCATCAGTGAGTCGCTAGTCTCGAGGCACTACGAGCAGTACTTC. This sequence encodes CAISESLVSRHYEQYF. V gene TRBV10-3 combines with J gene TRBJ2-4; unclear D gene. The DNA end favors TRBJ2-7, so the J call may be wrong. CDR3 size: 16 residues. CDR1 and CDR2 from the germline V gene are ENHRY and SYGVKD.

This clonotype was seen a handful of times. The chain combines TRBV12-3 or TRBV12-4 with TRBJ2-5, with D perhaps matching TRBD2 (5 bases). This CDR3 contains 13 residues. Trimming cost V 4 bases and J 11 bases, with 17 bases left between them. CDR3 DNA sequence: TGTGCCAGCAGTTGCGGCGGGTTTTGGGAGCAGTACTTC. Residues: CASSCGGFWEQYF.

The sample holds many counts of this clonotype. The rearrangement joins TRBV20-1 to TRBJ2-3; TRBD1 aligns across 8 bases. The CDR3 sequence is 14 residues long. Germline V CDR1 and CDR2: DFQATT, SNEGSKA (reference sequence). V dropped 1 base and J dropped 9; count of bases not matched to a gene: 9. The CDR3 loop is CSARGGQEGLTQYF. CDR3 DNA: TGCAGTGCTAGAGGGGGACAGGAGGGATTAACGCAGTATTTT.

This clonotype came up a few times. The chain employs TRBV5-5 and TRBJ1-2; 9 bases are shared with TRBD1. Germline V gene sequence: CDR1 SGHKS, CDR2 YYEKEE (reference sequence). CDR3 length: 17 amino acids. The J segment lost 5 bases and the V segment lost 4 bases, leaving 15 bases of the junction unmatched. The chain's CDR3 is CASSRGQGTGFSYGYTF. As DNA, the CDR3 is TGTGCCAGCAGCCGAGGACAGGGGACGGGTTTTTCTTATGGCTACACCTTC.

In this sample, this clonotype turned up many times. The V call is TRBV7-9, the J call TRBJ1-1; a weak D match, TRBD1 (5 bases). Germline CDR1 is SEHNR and CDR2 is FQNEAQ (reference sequence). The V end lost 1 base, the J end lost 0 bases, and 9 bases lay between the germline ends. The CDR3 covers 15 residues. The CDR3 nucleotides are TGTGCCAGCAGCTTAGGAGGGGCCCTGAACACTGAAGCTTTCTTT. Its translation: CASSLGGALNTEAFF.

V usage is TRBV9 and J usage is TRBJ1-6; 10 positions agree with TRBD1. J was trimmed by 6 bases and V by 4 bases; bases with no gene match: 4. This CDR3 is 15 amino acids long. From germline, CDR1 is SGDLS and CDR2 YYNGEE. CDR3 loop: CASSSTGGLNSPLHF. As DNA, the CDR3 is TGTGCCAGCAGCTCGACAGGGGGCCTTAATTCACCCCTCCACTTT.

This clonotype was observed a handful of times. The chain links TRBV6-1 to TRBJ2-5, with 7 bases aligning to TRBD1. Germline CDR1 is MNHNS and CDR2 is SASEGT. The CDR3 has 13 amino acids. V shed 4 bases, J shed 5 bases, and the junction held 4 bases outside the gene matches. The CDR3 bases are TGTGCCAGCAGTGCAGACAGGGACGAGACCCAGTACTTC. Protein product: CASSADRDETQYF.

The genes are TRBV20-1 and TRBJ2-1; D is unresolved. The CDR3 runs to 14 residues. Germline V gene sequence: CDR1 DFQATT, CDR2 SNEGSKA (reference sequence). Trimming removed 7 bases from V and 2 bases from J, with 15 bases in between. For the CDR3, the DNA is TGCAGTGGGATGGCGGCCTTGACCTACAATGAGCAGTTCTTC. This sequence encodes CSGMAALTYNEQFF.

This rearrangement joins TRBV6-5 to TRBJ1-2; D is possibly TRBD1 (6 bases). The germline V gene encodes CDR1 MNHEY and CDR2 SVGAGI. There are 15 residues in the CDR3. Trimming removed 5 bases at V and 3 bases at J, with 16 bases between. The CDR3 DNA reads TGTGCCAGCAGTCTTACAGGGAACGAACACTATGGCTACACCTTC. This sequence encodes CASSLTGNEHYGYTF.

The V gene is TRBV6-5, the J gene TRBJ2-1, with D perhaps matching TRBD2 (7 bases). Germline values: CDR1 MNHEY, CDR2 SVGAGI. This CDR3 has 15 residues. V shed 7 bases and J shed 3 bases, with 16 bases lying between them. CDR3 in amino acids: CASKRGDTHYNEQFF. CDR3 DNA sequence: TGTGCCAGCAAACGGGGGGACACCCACTACAATGAGCAGTTCTTC.

This clonotype has more than one count but fewer than ten. The chain employs TRBV4-3 and TRBJ1-5, with unresolved D. The CDR3 extends over 16 amino acids. V gave up 2 bases and J gave up 3 bases, with 14 bases separating them. Germline V gene data show CDR1 as LGHNA and CDR2 as YSLEER. CDR3 coding DNA: TGCGCCAGCAGCCAATCATTAGGGCAGGCCAATCAGCCCCAGCATTTT. It translates to CASSQSLGQANQPQHF.

A word on this clonotype: A much larger clone is a single base away; this may be a read error. V gene TRBV6-5 combines with J gene TRBJ2-3; 7 bases agree with TRBD1. Germline-derived CDR1 and CDR2 are MNHEY and SVGAGI. V shed 6 bases, J shed 1 base, and the junction held 4 bases outside the gene matches. There are 14 residues in the CDR3. The CDR3 nucleotides are TGTGCCAGCAGACAGGGGCCTGGCACAGATACGCAGTATTTT. This translates into CASRQGPGTDTQYF.

The chain couples TRBV7-2 to TRBJ1-5; D perhaps matches TRBD1 (6 bases). Trimming took off 5 bases at V and 4 bases at J, with 9 bases between the two ends. Germline CDR1 is SGHTA and CDR2 is FQGNSA. There are 13 residues in the CDR3. The CDR3 reads CASSVGTNQPQHF. In DNA form, the CDR3 reads TGTGCCAGCAGCGTTGGGACAAATCAGCCCCAGCATTTT.

Comments on this clonotype: Since a much larger clone is just one base distant, this may be a read error. The rearrangement uses TRBV12-3 or TRBV12-4 and TRBJ1-6; D is unresolved. This CDR3 has 12 residues. The CDR3 is CASSSAGSPFHF. The CDR3 DNA follows: TGTGCCAGCAGTTCTGCGGGATCACCCTTCCACTTT.

This clonotype was seen a handful of times. J is TRBJ2-3 and V is TRBV12-3 or TRBV12-4, with D possibly matching TRBD2 (5 bases). CDR3 length equals 16 residues. The germline V and J ends were trimmed by 3 bases and 6 bases, with 19 bases remaining between them. The CDR3 DNA follows: TGTGCCAGCAGTTTTAGGTCGAGGACTGCCAGGGATACGCAGTATTTT. It codes for CASSFRSRTARDTQYF.

The rearrangement uses TRBV7-6 and TRBJ2-4, with 7 bases matching TRBD1. The J call is doubtful: the DNA matches TRBJ2-7 better. This CDR3 is built from 16 residues. Germline CDR1 SGHVS, CDR2 FNYEAQ. CDR3 nucleotides: TGTGCCAGCAGCTTAGCCCCGAGACAGGGACACTACGAGCAGTACTTC. Translating it yields CASSLAPRQGHYEQYF.

Note on this clonotype: A read error may produce the germline difference seen at one junction end. The chain recombines TRBV6-5 with TRBJ2-3; TRBD2 is a possible D gene (6 bases). This CDR3 spans 18 amino acids. Germline V gene data show CDR1 as MNHEY and CDR2 as SVGAGI. The CDR3 loop reads CASSYSGDVAGSTDAQYF. DNA of the CDR3: TGTGCCAGCAGTTACTCAGGTGATGTTGCGGGGAGCACAGATGCGCAGTATTTT.

The V and J genes are TRBV29-1 and TRBJ1-4; D remains ambiguous. This CDR3 has 13 amino acids. Germline assignment: CDR1 SQVTM and CDR2 ANQGSEA. V was pared by 2 bases and J by 6 bases, with 10 bases between. This chain's CDR3 is CSVECREDEKLFF. CDR3 DNA: TGCAGCGTTGAATGTAGGGAGGATGAAAAACTGTTTTTT.